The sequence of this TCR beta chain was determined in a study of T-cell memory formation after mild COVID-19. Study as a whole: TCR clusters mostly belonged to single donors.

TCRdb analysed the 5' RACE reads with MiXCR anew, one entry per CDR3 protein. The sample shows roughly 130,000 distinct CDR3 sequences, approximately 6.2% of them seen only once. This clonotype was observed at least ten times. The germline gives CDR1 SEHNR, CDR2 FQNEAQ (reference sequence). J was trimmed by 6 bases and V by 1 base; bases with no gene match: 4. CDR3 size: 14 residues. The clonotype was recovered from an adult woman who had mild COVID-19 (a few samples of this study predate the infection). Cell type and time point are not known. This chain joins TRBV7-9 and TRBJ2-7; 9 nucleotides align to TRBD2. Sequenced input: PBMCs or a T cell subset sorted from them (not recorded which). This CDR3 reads CASSLGGSGGEQYF. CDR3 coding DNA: TGTGCCAGCAGCTTAGGAGGTAGCGGGGGCGAGCAGTACTTC.